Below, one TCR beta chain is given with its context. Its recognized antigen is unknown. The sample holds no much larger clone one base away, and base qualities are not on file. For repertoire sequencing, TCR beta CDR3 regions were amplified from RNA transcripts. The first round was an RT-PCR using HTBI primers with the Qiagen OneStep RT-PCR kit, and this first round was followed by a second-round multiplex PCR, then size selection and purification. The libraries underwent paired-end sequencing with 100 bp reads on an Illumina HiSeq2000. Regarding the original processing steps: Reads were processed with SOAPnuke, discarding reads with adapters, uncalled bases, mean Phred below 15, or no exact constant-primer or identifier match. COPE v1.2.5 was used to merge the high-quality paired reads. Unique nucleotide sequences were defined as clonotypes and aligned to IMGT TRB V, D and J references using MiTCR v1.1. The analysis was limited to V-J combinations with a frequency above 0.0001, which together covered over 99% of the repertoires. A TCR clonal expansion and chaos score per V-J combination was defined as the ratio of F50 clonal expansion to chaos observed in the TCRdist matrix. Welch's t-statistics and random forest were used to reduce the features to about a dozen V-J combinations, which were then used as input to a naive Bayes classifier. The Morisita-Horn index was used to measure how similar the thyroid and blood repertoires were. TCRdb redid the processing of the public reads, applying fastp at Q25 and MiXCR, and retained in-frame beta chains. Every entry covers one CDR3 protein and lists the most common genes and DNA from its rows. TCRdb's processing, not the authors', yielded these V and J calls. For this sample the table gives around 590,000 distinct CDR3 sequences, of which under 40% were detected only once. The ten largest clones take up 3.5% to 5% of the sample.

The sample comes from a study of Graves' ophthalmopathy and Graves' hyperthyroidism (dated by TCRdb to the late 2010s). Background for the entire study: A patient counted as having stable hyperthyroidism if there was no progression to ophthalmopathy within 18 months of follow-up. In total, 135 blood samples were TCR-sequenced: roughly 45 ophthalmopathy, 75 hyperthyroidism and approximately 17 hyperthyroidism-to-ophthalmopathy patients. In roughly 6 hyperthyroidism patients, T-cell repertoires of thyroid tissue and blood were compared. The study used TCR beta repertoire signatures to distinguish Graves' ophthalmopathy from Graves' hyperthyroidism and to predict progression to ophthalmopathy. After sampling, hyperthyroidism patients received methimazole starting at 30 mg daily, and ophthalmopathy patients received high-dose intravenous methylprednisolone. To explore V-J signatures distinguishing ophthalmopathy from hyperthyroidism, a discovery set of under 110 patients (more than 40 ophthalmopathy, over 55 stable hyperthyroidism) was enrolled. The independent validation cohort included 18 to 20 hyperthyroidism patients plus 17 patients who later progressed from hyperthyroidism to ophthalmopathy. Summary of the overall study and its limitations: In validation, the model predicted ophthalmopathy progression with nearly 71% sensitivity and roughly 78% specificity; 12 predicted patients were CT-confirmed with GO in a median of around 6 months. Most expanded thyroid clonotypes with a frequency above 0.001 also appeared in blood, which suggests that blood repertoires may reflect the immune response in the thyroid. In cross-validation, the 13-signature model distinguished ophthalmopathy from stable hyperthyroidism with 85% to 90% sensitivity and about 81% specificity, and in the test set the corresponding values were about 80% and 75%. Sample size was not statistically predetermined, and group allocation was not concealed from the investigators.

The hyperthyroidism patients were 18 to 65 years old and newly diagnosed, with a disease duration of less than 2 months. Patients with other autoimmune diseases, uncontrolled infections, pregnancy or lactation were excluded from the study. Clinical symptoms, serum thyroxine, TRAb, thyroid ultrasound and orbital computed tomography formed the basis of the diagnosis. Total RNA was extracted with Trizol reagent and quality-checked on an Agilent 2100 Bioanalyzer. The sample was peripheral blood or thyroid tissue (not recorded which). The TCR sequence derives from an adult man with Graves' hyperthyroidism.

Read as DNA, the sequence is TGCAGTGCTATCCCGTTCCTGGGGGGAAATTCGGAAGAGCAGTACTTC. This translates into CSAIPFLGGNSEEQYF. Recombination linked TRBV20-1 to TRBJ2-7, with TRBD2 tentatively as D gene (6 bases match). The junction carries 26 bases between V and J, which are trimmed by 4 bases and 7 bases respectively. According to the germline V gene (reference sequence), CDR1 reads DFQATT and CDR2 reads SNEGSKA. Taken from cysteine to phenylalanine, the CDR3 has 16 residues. The DNA shown is the 48-base CDR3, in frame from base 1.